The clone carrying this TCR beta chain was counted between two and nine times. Antigen unknown. The data belong to a study of breast tumors, draining lymph nodes, adjacent tissues. General study results and limits: Tumors had less TCR diversity than lymph nodes, more than nontumor tissue.

The CDR3 runs to 16 residues. Deletions cut 5 bases from V and 0 bases from J, with 14 bases between. Germline values: CDR1 MDHEN, CDR2 SYDVKM. One entry per CDR3 protein results from TCRdb running MiXCR on the multiplex PCR reads. The table includes about 94,000 distinct CDR3 sequences, around 28% detected once. Breast cancer patients provided tissue from their axillary draining lymph nodes. The TCR sequence derives from a female donor with breast cancer. Some clones in this sample may be carry-over from other donors' samples. Sequenced: axillary lymph node tissue. The V and J genes are TRBV28 and TRBJ2-1; weak D call: TRBD2 (5 bases). CDR3 coding DNA: TGTGCCAGCAGTCCCGAGCGGACCAGCTCCTACAATGAGCAGTTCTTC. This sequence encodes CASSPERTSSYNEQFF. Based on the CDR3 plus reference TRBV28 and TRBJ2-1, the full variable domain is DVKVTQSSRYLVKRTGEKVFLECVQDMDHENMFWYRQDPGLGLRLIYFSYDVKMKEKGDIPEGYSVSREKKERFSLILESASTNQTSMYLCASSPERTSSYNEQFFGPGTRLTVL.